Following are 31 T cell receptor beta chains from one sample sequenced in a study of cytomegalovirus exposure and HLA in healthy donors. PCR involved 60 Vbeta and 13 Jbeta primers. Profiling relied on immunoSEQ multiplex PCR, and the TCRdb table lists in-frame clones only, not all of them. The sample lists about 150,000 clones, under 75% occurring once. Sequenced material: PBMCs. Every receptor here comes from a woman aged 55-75 years in good health and CMV-seropositive.

The chain is built from TRBV15 and TRBJ2-1; 13 nucleotides line up with TRBD2. This CDR3 is built from 15 residues. CDR1 and CDR2 from the germline V gene are LNHNV and YYDKDF (reference sequence). The J segment lost 7 bases and the V segment lost 1 base, leaving 1 base of the junction unmatched. The CDR3 is CATSRGTSGSNEQFF. The CDR3 coding sequence is TGTGCCACCAGCAGAGGGACTAGCGGGAGTAATGAGCAGTTCTTC.

This clone was observed a single time. This rearrangement joins TRBV4-2 to TRBJ2-3; TRBD2 matches at 8 bases. The J segment lost 1 base and the V segment lost 0 bases, leaving 9 bases of the junction unmatched. Looked up from germline, CDR1 is LGHNA and CDR2 is YNFKEQ. The CDR3 extends over 18 amino acids. The CDR3 DNA reads TGTGCCAGCAGCCAAGAAGTCACAGCGGGAGCAGGCACAGATACGCAGTATTTT. Encoded protein: CASSQEVTAGAGTDTQYF.

The chain recombines TRBV28 with TRBJ2-1; 11 bases fit TRBD2. The CDR3 length is 17 residues. Germline lookup yields CDR1 MDHEN and CDR2 SYDVKM. V was pared by 3 bases and J by 0 bases, with 4 bases of the junction left unmatched. CDR3 residues: CASSFIAGGYSYNEQFF. The CDR3 coding sequence is TGTGCCAGCAGTTTTATAGCGGGAGGGTACTCCTACAATGAGCAGTTCTTC. Full variable domain (missing parts from reference TRBV28 and TRBJ2-1): DVKVTQSSRYLVKRTGEKVFLECVQDMDHENMFWYRQDPGLGLRLIYFSYDVKMKEKGDIPEGYSVSREKKERFSLILESASTNQTSMYLCASSFIAGGYSYNEQFFGPGTRLTVL.

The chain employs TRBV12-5 and TRBJ2-1; 9 bases are a match to TRBD2. This CDR3 has 18 amino acids. Germline V gene lookup returns CDR1 LGHNT and CDR2 FRNRAP. J lost 7 bases, V lost 0 bases, and 13 bases had no gene match. In nucleotides, the CDR3 is TGTGCTAGTGGTTTGGTTCTAGCGGGACTGGCCGGGTATAATGAGCAGTTCTTC. Amino acid sequence: CASGLVLAGLAGYNEQFF. Full variable domain (rest looked up from reference TRBV12-5 and TRBJ2-1): DARVTQTPRHKVTEMGQEVTMRCQPILGHNTVFWYRQTMMQGLELLAYFRNRAPLDDSGMPKDRFSAEMPDATLATLKIQPSEPRDSAVYFCASGLVLAGLAGYNEQFFGPGTRLTVL.

The genes are TRBV19 and TRBJ1-4; unclear D gene. CDR3 length equals 14 residues. Germline V gene sequence: CDR1 LNHDA, CDR2 SQIVND (reference sequence). Trimming removed 9 bases from V and 8 bases from J, with 19 bases in between. The CDR3 region is CASRTLGGVEKLFF. The CDR3, as DNA: TGTGCCAGCAGGACTTTGGGAGGAGTAGAAAAACTGTTTTTT.

V gene TRBV6-5 combines with J gene TRBJ2-7; D may be TRBD2 (6 bases). V was trimmed by 4 bases and J by 1 base, leaving 8 bases between them. Germline V gives CDR1 MNHEY, CDR2 SVGAGI. This CDR3 is built from 13 residues. The CDR3, as DNA: TGTGCCAGCAGTTCAGGGACTTCCTACGAGCAGTACTTC. Residues: CASSSGTSYEQYF.

The rearrangement joins TRBV10-1 to TRBJ2-7, with 9 bases that match TRBD2. CDR1 and CDR2 (germline): WNHNN, SYGVQD (reference sequence). Trimming at V came to 2 bases and at J to 6 bases, leaving 11 bases not matched to a gene. The CDR3 is 16 residues long. The CDR3 coding sequence is TGCGCCAGCAGTGAGGAAGGCGCTAGCGGGATCTCCGAGCAGTACTTC. This codes for CASSEEGASGISEQYF.

The chain combines TRBV19 with TRBJ1-5; D ambiguous. V lost 7 bases, J lost 4 bases, and 11 bases lay in between. The CDR3 extends over 13 amino acids. The germline CDR1 and CDR2 sequences are LNHDA and SQIVND (reference sequence). The CDR3 region has the DNA TGTGCCAGTACGGCCAGCGGGAATCAGCCCCAGCATTTT. This sequence encodes CASTASGNQPQHF.

This clone has only a few counts. This chain joins TRBV5-5 and TRBJ1-1; tentatively, D is TRBD1 (6 bases). Looked up from germline, CDR1 is SGHKS and CDR2 is YYEKEE (reference sequence). CDR3 length: 14 amino acids. The ends were cut back, 2 bases at V and 2 bases at J, with 10 bases in the middle. As DNA, the CDR3 is TGTGCCAGCAGCTTATACAGGGCCAACACTGAAGCTTTCTTT. Translation: CASSLYRANTEAFF. The full variable domain, rest sourced from reference TRBV5-5 and TRBJ1-1, is DAGVTQSPTHLIKTRGQQVTLRCSPISGHKSVSWYQQVLGQGPQFIFQYYEKEERGRGNFPDRFSARQFPNYSSELNVNALLLGDSALYLCASSLYRANTEAFFGQGTRLTVV.

The V gene is TRBV29-1, the J gene TRBJ2-5, with 7 bases aligning to TRBD1. The J segment lost 5 bases and the V segment lost 7 bases, leaving 25 bases of the junction unmatched. CDR3 length equals 18 residues. From germline, CDR1 is SQVTM and CDR2 ANQGSEA. DNA for the CDR3: TGCAGCGCCGATACTGGGACAGATAAGAATATGGGGTTCGAGACCCAGTACTTC. It encodes CSADTGTDKNMGFETQYF.

The rearrangement uses TRBV7-7 and TRBJ2-5, with 10 bases matching TRBD2. The CDR3 loop spans 16 amino acids. Germline V lookup: CDR1 SSHAT, CDR2 FNYEAQ (reference sequence). The V gene end was trimmed by 5 bases and the J gene end by 5 bases; junction bases not matched to a gene: 11. CDR3 region: CASSPTSGTSQETQYF. CDR3 nucleotides: TGTGCCAGCAGCCCCACTAGCGGGACGTCCCAGGAGACCCAGTACTTC.

With regard to this clone: No DNA is shown, since the ends of the CDR3 on it are uncertain; the CDR3 is the one TCRdb lists. The CDR3 sequence is CASSKERGVGQGTEAFF. J is TRBJ1-1 and V is TRBV21-1; whether TRBD1, the table's D call, matches the DNA was not checked. TRBV21-1 is given as a pseudogene. A total of 17 residues make up the CDR3, ends included.

The J gene is TRBJ2-2, the V gene TRBV2; maybe TRBD1 (6 bases). The CDR3 extends over 12 amino acids. V lost 5 bases and J 7 bases, leaving 8 bases between the germline ends. CDR1 is SNHLY and CDR2 is FYNNEI in the germline V gene. DNA for the CDR3: TGTGCCAGCAGTCTACAGGGCGGGGAGCTGTTTTTT. Translating it yields CASSLQGGELFF. Full variable domain (remainder filled in from reference TRBV2 and TRBJ2-2): EPEVTQTPSHQVTQMGQEVILRCVPISNHLYFYWYRQILGQKVEFLVSFYNNEISEKSEIFDDQFSVERPDGSNFTLKIRSTKLEDSAMYFCASSLQGGELFFGEGSRLTVL.

The V gene is TRBV2, the J gene TRBJ2-3; a possible D gene is TRBD2 (6 bases). The CDR3 contains 14 residues. The V gene's germline CDR1 is SNHLY and CDR2 FYNNEI. V was cut by 8 bases and J by 2 bases, with 14 bases left in between. CDR3 amino acids: CASGRGATTDTQYF. The CDR3, as DNA: TGTGCCAGCGGGCGGGGCGCTACCACAGATACGCAGTATTTT.

The sample holds a few counts of this clone. The chain uses TRBV28 and TRBJ1-1; TRBD1 aligns across 7 bases. V gave up 8 bases and J gave up 3 bases; unmatched junction bases: 15. Germline assignment: CDR1 MDHEN and CDR2 SYDVKM. CDR3 length: 16 residues. The CDR3 nucleotides are TGTGCCAGCCCGGGACAGCTTCAAAAAGGCCACACTGAAGCTTTCTTT. It yields the protein CASPGQLQKGHTEAFF.

This clone was detected a few times. V is TRBV15 and J is TRBJ2-2; 15 nucleotides match TRBD2. This CDR3 spans 18 amino acids. Germline assignment: CDR1 LNHNV and CDR2 YYDKDF (reference sequence). J gave up 5 bases and V 5 bases, and 9 bases lay outside the gene matches. The CDR3 is CATSSWTSGRAQTGELFF. CDR3 in DNA: TGTGCCACCAGCTCTTGGACTAGCGGGAGGGCCCAAACCGGGGAGCTGTTTTTT.

The rearrangement joins TRBV2 to TRBJ2-7; 8 positions agree with TRBD1. The CDR3 loop spans 14 amino acids. Trimming cost V 6 bases and J 5 bases; bases outside gene matches: 9. Germline assignment: CDR1 SNHLY and CDR2 FYNNEI. For the CDR3, the DNA is TGTGCCAGCAGATTCGGACAGGGCCCCGACGAGCAGTACTTC. Protein: CASRFGQGPDEQYF.

The CDR3 region has the DNA TGTGCCAGCTCACCTGAGCGAGGCGATGAGCAGTTCTTC. Its protein is CASSPERGDEQFF. The chain links TRBV18 to TRBJ2-1; no clear D. The ends were cut back, 3 bases at V and 8 bases at J, with 11 bases in the middle. Germline CDR1 is KGHSH and CDR2 is LQKENI. The CDR3 runs 13 residues.

The chain combines TRBV6-5 with TRBJ1-2; 8 bases match TRBD1. Germline assignment: CDR1 MNHEY and CDR2 SVGAGI. V gave up 4 bases and J gave up 5 bases; unmatched junction bases: 3. The CDR3 is 13 amino acids. This CDR3 reads CASSLDRAYGYTF. DNA of the CDR3: TGTGCCAGCAGTTTGGACAGGGCTTATGGCTACACCTTC.

The CDR3 bases are TGTGCCAGCCGGCAGGGGGGAATCACAGATACGCAGTATTTT. It is translated as CASRQGGITDTQYF. The rearrangement joins TRBV7-6 to TRBJ2-3, with D possibly matching TRBD1 (7 bases). The V gene lost 8 bases and the J gene lost 2 bases, with 14 bases spanning the gap. From germline, CDR1 is SGHVS and CDR2 FNYEAQ. The CDR3 has 14 amino acids.

This clone was observed a handful of times. In DNA form, the CDR3 reads TGTGCCAGCAGCTCACGGACTAGCGGTACCACAGATACGCAGTATTTT. Amino acid sequence: CASSSRTSGTTDTQYF. The gene calls are TRBV7-2 and TRBJ2-3; 10 nucleotides agree with TRBD2. Germline loops: CDR1 SGHTA, CDR2 FQGNSA. The CDR3 is 16 amino acids. The V and J ends lost 4 bases and 2 bases, in that order; junction bases with no gene match: 6.

The chain uses TRBV5-5 and TRBJ2-5, with TRBD1 identical over 7 bases. J gave up 2 bases and V 4 bases, and 5 bases lay outside the gene matches. Germline loops: CDR1 SGHKS, CDR2 YYEKEE (reference sequence). The CDR3 totals 14 residues. This chain's CDR3 is CASSPGTEQETQYF. For the CDR3, the DNA is TGTGCCAGCAGCCCCGGGACAGAACAAGAGACCCAGTACTTC.

The chain joins TRBV29-1 to TRBJ2-3, with 10 nucleotides matching TRBD2. The germline gives CDR1 SQVTM, CDR2 ANQGSEA. The CDR3 is 15 amino acids. V shed 7 bases, J shed 2 bases, and the junction held 9 bases outside the gene matches. CDR3 nucleotide sequence: TGCAGCGGTAGCGGGGGGCTATCGATCACAGATACGCAGTATTTT. It codes for CSGSGGLSITDTQYF.

The chain has TRBV9 and TRBJ2-1; 9 positions agree with TRBD1. The CDR3 runs 15 residues. Looked up from germline, CDR1 is SGDLS and CDR2 is YYNGEE. Losses at the gene ends were 3 bases for V and 7 bases for J; bases not matched to a gene: 8. The CDR3 protein is CASSGIDRGENEQFF. The DNA of the CDR3 is TGTGCCAGCAGCGGAATTGACAGGGGGGAGAATGAGCAGTTCTTC.

The chain uses TRBV6-1 and TRBJ2-7; D perhaps matches TRBD1 (5 bases). This CDR3 has 17 amino acids. Germline V lookup: CDR1 MNHNS, CDR2 SASEGT. V was shortened by 1 base and J by 6 bases, with 22 bases between the two germline ends. In DNA, the CDR3 is TGTGCCAGCAGTGAAGATGGAAGGAACAGGCCCCTGATCGAGCAGTACTTC. It translates to CASSEDGRNRPLIEQYF.

The J gene is TRBJ1-5, the V gene TRBV6-5; tentative D call: TRBD1 (6 bases). The CDR3 has 14 residues. Germline CDR1 is MNHEY and CDR2 is SVGAGI. V was trimmed by 6 bases and J by 6 bases, leaving 15 bases between them. The CDR3 protein is CASRDTGRGQPQHF. Written as DNA, the CDR3 is TGTGCCAGCAGAGATACAGGGAGAGGTCAGCCCCAGCATTTT.

This clone was counted between two and nine times. This sample includes further DNA sequences coding for the same CDR3. The chain links TRBV30 to TRBJ2-5, with TRBD2 matching over 12 bases. With V trimmed by 2 bases and J by 2 bases, 3 bases remained unmatched. Germline CDR1 is GTSNPN and CDR2 is SVGIG (reference sequence). This CDR3 comprises 15 residues. The CDR3, as DNA: TGTGCCTGGAGTCATGGACTAGCGGGGCAAGAGACCCAGTACTTC. Its protein product is CAWSHGLAGQETQYF.

This clone was picked up a small number of times. Written as DNA, the CDR3 is TGTGCCAGCAGCATCGGGGGACTAGCGGGTGCCTACAATGAGCAGTTCTTC. Its protein is CASSIGGLAGAYNEQFF. The J gene is TRBJ2-1, the V gene TRBV7-6; 12 bases fit TRBD2. The ends lost 5 bases at V and 2 bases at J; junction bases unmatched: 7. CDR3 length equals 17 residues. Germline CDR1 SGHVS, CDR2 FNYEAQ.

Only a few counts were recorded for this clone. Other DNA variants within this sample encode the same CDR3. The gene calls are TRBV7-9 and TRBJ1-5, with a weak D call TRBD1 (5 bases). This CDR3 is 15 amino acids long. Germline loops: CDR1 SEHNR, CDR2 FQNEAQ (reference sequence). V shed 5 bases and J shed 4 bases, with 15 bases lying between them. In nucleotides, the CDR3 is TGTGCCAGCAGCCGGGGGGGTGGAGAGAATCAGCCCCAGCATTTT. Its translation: CASSRGGGENQPQHF.

This clone was seen more than once but under ten times. The rearrangement joins TRBV30 to TRBJ1-6, with D tentatively TRBD1 (5 bases). Germline V gene lookup returns CDR1 GTSNPN and CDR2 SVGIG (reference sequence). This CDR3 is built from 14 residues. Trimming removed 1 base at V and 8 bases at J, with 12 bases between. CDR3 bases: TGTGCCTGGAGTGCAGACAGCCACTATTCACCCCTCCACTTT. Protein sequence: CAWSADSHYSPLHF.

The V and J genes are TRBV5-4 and TRBJ2-1, with TRBD1 matching 10 bases. Germline CDR1 reads SGHNT; CDR2 reads YYREEE (reference sequence). The CDR3 runs 17 residues. Losses at the gene ends were 0 bases for V and 8 bases for J; bases not matched to a gene: 11. The CDR3 DNA reads TGTGCCAGCAGCTTGGACCCTTGGACAGGGGGTCTGGATGAGCAGTTCTTC. Its translation is CASSLDPWTGGLDEQFF.